The clone carrying this T cell receptor (beta chain) was observed a few times. The CDR3 contains 17 residues. Germline values: CDR1 SGHRS, CDR2 YFSETQ. Trimming cost V 5 bases and J 2 bases, with 20 bases left between them. This entry is derived from a study of T cells after yellow fever vaccination. Study summary: Fractions of limited cellularity were prepared by means of SMART-Seq v4 Ultra Low Input.

TCRdb reprocessed the 5' RACE reads via MiXCR and lists one record per CDR3 protein. The sample lists around 340,000 distinct CDR3 sequences, about 8.7% occurring once. This chain connects TRBV5-1 to TRBJ2-1; D is undetermined. Material: PBMCs, obtained on the day of the first yellow fever vaccination. This clonotype originated in a man younger than 35 who received the YFV17D yellow fever vaccine. In nucleotides, the CDR3 is TGCGCCAGCAGTACTCGGATATTCCGTCCCCCCTACAATGAGCAGTTCTTC. This codes for CASSTRIFRPPYNEQFF.